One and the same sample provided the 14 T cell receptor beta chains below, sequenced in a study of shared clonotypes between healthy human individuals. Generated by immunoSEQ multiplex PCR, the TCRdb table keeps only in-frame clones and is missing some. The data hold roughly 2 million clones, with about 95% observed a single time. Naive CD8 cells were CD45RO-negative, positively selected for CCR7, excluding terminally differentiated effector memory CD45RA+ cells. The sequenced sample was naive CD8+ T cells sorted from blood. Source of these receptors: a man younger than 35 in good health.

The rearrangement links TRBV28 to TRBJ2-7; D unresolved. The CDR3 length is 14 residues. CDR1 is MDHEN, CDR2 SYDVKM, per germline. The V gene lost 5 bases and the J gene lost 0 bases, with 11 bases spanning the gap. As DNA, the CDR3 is TGTGCCAGCAGTGTGACTCCTGGCTCCTACGAGCAGTACTTC. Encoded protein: CASSVTPGSYEQYF.

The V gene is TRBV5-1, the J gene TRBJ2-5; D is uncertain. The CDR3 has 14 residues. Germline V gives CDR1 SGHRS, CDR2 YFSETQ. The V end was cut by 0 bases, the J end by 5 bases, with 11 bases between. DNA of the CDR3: TGCGCCAGCAGCTTGGACCATATGGGGGAGACCCAGTACTTC. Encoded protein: CASSLDHMGETQYF.

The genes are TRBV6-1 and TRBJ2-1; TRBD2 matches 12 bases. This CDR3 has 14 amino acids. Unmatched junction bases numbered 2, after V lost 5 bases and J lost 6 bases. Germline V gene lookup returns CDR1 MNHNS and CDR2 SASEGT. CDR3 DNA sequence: TGTGCCAGCAGTCGGACTAGCGGGACCAATGAGCAGTTCTTC. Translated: CASSRTSGTNEQFF.

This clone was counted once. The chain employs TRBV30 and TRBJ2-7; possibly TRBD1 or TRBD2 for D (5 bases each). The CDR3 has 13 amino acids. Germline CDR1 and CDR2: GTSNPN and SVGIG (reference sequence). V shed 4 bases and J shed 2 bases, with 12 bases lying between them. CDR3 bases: TGTGCCTGGAACCCGCAGGGAGCCTACGAGCAGTACTTC. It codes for CAWNPQGAYEQYF.

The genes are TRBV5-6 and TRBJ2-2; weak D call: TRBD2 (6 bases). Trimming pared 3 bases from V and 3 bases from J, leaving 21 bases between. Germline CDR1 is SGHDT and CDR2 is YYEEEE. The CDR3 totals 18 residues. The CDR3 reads CASSSPGGAGTYTGELFF. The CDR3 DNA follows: TGTGCCAGCAGCTCCCCGGGCGGGGCGGGAACGTACACCGGGGAGCTGTTTTTT.

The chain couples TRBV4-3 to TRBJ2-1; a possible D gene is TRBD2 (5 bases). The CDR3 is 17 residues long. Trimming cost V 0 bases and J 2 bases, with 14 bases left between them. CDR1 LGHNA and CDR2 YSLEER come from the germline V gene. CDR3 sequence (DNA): TGCGCCAGCAGCCAAGACCCACCCGCGGGCGCCTACAATGAGCAGTTCTTC. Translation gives CASSQDPPAGAYNEQFF.

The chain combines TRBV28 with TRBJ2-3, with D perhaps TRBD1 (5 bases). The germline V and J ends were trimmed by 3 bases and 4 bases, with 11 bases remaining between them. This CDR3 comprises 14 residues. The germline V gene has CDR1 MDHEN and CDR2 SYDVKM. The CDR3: CASSFTGIADTQYF. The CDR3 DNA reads TGTGCCAGCAGTTTTACAGGTATTGCAGATACGCAGTATTTT.

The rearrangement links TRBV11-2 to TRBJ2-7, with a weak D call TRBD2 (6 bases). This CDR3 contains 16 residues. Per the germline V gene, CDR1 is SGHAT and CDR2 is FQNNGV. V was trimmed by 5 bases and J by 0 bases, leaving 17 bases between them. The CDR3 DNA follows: TGTGCCAGCAGCCAAGGAGGGGCCCTGAGCTCCTACGAGCAGTACTTC. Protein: CASSQGGALSSYEQYF.

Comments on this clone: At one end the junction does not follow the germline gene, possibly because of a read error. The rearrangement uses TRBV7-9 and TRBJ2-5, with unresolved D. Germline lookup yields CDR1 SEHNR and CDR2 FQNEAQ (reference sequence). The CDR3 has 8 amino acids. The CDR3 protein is CASSFPDF. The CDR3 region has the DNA TGTGCCAGCAGCTTCCCAGACTTC.

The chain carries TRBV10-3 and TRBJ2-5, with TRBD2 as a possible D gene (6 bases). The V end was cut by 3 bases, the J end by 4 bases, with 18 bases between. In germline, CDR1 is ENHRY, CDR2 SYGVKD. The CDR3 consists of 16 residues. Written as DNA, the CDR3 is TGTGCCATCAGTGACATGTGGAGGGAGGAAAGAGAGACCCAGTACTTC. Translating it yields CAISDMWREERETQYF.

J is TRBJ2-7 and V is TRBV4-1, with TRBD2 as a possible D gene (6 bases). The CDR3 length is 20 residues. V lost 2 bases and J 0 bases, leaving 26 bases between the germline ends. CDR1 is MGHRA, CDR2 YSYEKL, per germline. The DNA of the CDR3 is TGCGCCAGCAGCCAACCGGAGGGCCTACTAGCTTCGGGTTCCTCCTACGAGCAGTACTTC. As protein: CASSQPEGLLASGSSYEQYF.

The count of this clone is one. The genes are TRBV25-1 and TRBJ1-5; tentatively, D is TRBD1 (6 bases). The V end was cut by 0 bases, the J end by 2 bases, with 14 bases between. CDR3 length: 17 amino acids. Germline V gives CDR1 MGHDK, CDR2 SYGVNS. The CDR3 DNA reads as TGTGCCAGCAGTGAATACAACAGGGTCGATGGCAATCAGCCCCAGCATTTT. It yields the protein CASSEYNRVDGNQPQHF.

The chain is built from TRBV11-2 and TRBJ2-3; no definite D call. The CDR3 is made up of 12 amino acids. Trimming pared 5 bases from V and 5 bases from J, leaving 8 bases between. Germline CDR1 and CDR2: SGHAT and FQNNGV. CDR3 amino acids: CASSTPVDTQYF. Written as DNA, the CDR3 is TGTGCCAGCAGCACGCCGGTAGATACGCAGTATTTT.

CDR3 DNA sequence: TGTGCCAGCAGTGAATCGATCAAGGGTTACTATGGCTACACCTTC. It yields the protein CASSESIKGYYGYTF. V usage is TRBV25-1 and J usage is TRBJ1-2; D gene uncertain. This CDR3 spans 15 amino acids. Germline V gene lookup returns CDR1 MGHDK and CDR2 SYGVNS. Trimming shortened V by 1 base and J by 3 bases, and 12 bases separated the two germline ends.